This is a list of T cell receptor beta chains from one sample in a study of spatial heterogeneity in lung cancer. A single record per CDR3 protein comes from TCRdb applying MiXCR to the 5' RACE reads. The sample has approximately 20,000 distinct CDR3 sequences; about a tenth are singletons. The specimen comprised PBMCs, sampled at follow-up. These receptors all stem from a female donor with early-stage non-small cell lung cancer. CDR3s include the opening cysteine and the closing phenylalanine or tryptophan. Each record gives: clone size, V gene, J gene, D gene, CDR3 protein, CDR3 DNA. The D gene is left open where the match is weak. Only some rows state a clone size, as once, few, many or a class for expanded clones.

size: many; V: TRBV11-2; J: TRBJ2-5; D: NA; CDR3: CASSFSDQETQYF; DNA: TGTGCCAGCAGCTTTTCCGACCAAGAGACCCAGTACTTC
size: many; V: TRBV6-1; J: TRBJ2-1; D: TRBD2; CDR3: CASSEALRETSGRRGYNEQFF; DNA: TGTGCCAGCAGTGAAGCGCTTCGAGAGACTAGCGGGAGGCGAGGCTACAATGAGCAGTTCTTC
size: many; V: TRBV6-2/TRBV6-3; J: TRBJ1-5; D: NA; CDR3: CASTGGAGQPQHF; DNA: TGTGCCAGCACTGGGGGCGCCGGTCAGCCCCAGCATTTT
size: many; V: TRBV20-1; J: TRBJ1-2; D: NA; CDR3: CSARDLAGINYGYTF; DNA: TGCAGTGCTAGAGATTTGGCAGGGATTAACTATGGCTACACCTTC
size: many; V: TRBV2; J: TRBJ1-5; D: NA; CDR3: CASGGLSQDQPQHF; DNA: TGTGCCAGCGGGGGCCTCAGTCAAGATCAGCCCCAGCATTTT
size: many; V: TRBV11-2; J: TRBJ2-2; D: TRBD1; CDR3: CASSSLQGAIGELFF; DNA: TGTGCCAGCAGCTCTCTACAGGGGGCAATCGGGGAGCTGTTTTTT
size: many; V: TRBV20-1; J: TRBJ2-7; D: NA; CDR3: CSARDPGTGEQYF; DNA: TGCAGTGCTAGAGATCCCGGTACGGGGGAGCAGTACTTC
size: many; V: TRBV19; J: TRBJ2-5; D: NA; CDR3: CASSISTEQETQYF; DNA: TGTGCCAGTAGTATATCGACAGAACAAGAGACCCAGTACTTC
size: NA; V: TRBV18; J: TRBJ2-5; D: NA; CDR3: CASSPTGTPLETQYF; DNA: TGTGCCAGCTCACCCACCGGGACTCCTCTTGAGACCCAGTACTTC
size: many; V: TRBV12-3/TRBV12-4; J: TRBJ2-5; D: NA; CDR3: CASFTTAAETQYF; DNA: TGTGCCAGCTTTACCACAGCTGCGGAGACCCAGTACTTC
size: few; V: TRBV14; J: TRBJ1-1; D: NA; CDR3: CASSQGRETEAFF; DNA: TGTGCCAGCAGCCAAGGGAGGGAAACTGAAGCTTTCTTT
size: many; V: TRBV6-5; J: TRBJ1-2; D: NA; CDR3: CASSYDRLTYGYTF; DNA: TGTGCCAGCAGTTACGACAGGCTCACCTATGGCTACACCTTC
size: NA; V: TRBV5-1; J: TRBJ2-3; D: NA; CDR3: CASFLETPGTQYF; DNA: TGCGCCAGCTTCCTCGAGACCCCAGGCACGCAGTATTTT
size: medium-sized; V: TRBV10-3; J: TRBJ2-5; D: TRBD2; CDR3: CAISDQAGVLAETQYF; DNA: TGTGCCATCAGTGATCAAGCGGGAGTGCTTGCCGAGACCCAGTACTTC
size: NA; V: TRBV7-2; J: TRBJ2-5; D: TRBD2; CDR3: CASSLFSSGGLETQYF; DNA: TGTGCCAGCAGCTTATTTTCTAGCGGGGGGTTAGAGACCCAGTACTTC
size: many; V: TRBV11-2; J: TRBJ2-2; D: NA; CDR3: CASSLENTGELFF; DNA: TGTGCCAGCAGCTTGGAAAACACCGGGGAGCTGTTTTTT
size: many; V: TRBV2; J: TRBJ1-6; D: TRBD1; CDR3: CASSVGGQGAINSPLHF; DNA: TGTGCCAGCAGTGTTGGAGGGCAGGGGGCAATTAATTCACCCCTCCACTTT
size: many; V: TRBV6-6; J: TRBJ1-3; D: NA; CDR3: CASRTGRPTSGNTIYF; DNA: TGTGCCAGCAGGACGGGACGTCCGACCTCTGGAAACACCATATATTTT
size: many; V: TRBV7-2; J: TRBJ1-1; D: NA; CDR3: CASSLRLRNTEAFF; DNA: TGTGCCAGCAGCTTAAGACTCAGGAACACTGAAGCTTTCTTT
size: many; V: TRBV20-1; J: TRBJ2-1; D: TRBD2; CDR3: CSARDSGTSYNEQFF; DNA: TGCAGTGCTAGAGATAGCGGGACCTCCTACAATGAGCAGTTCTTC
size: NA; V: TRBV7-2; J: TRBJ1-2; D: NA; CDR3: CASSTLQGWGGYTF; DNA: TGTGCCAGCAGCACTCTTCAGGGCTGGGGTGGCTACACCTTC
size: NA; V: TRBV20-1; J: TRBJ2-5; D: NA; CDR3: CSARDPRAPETQYF; DNA: TGCAGTGCTAGAGATCCCCGGGCTCCAGAGACCCAGTACTTC
size: many; V: TRBV7-8; J: TRBJ2-5; D: NA; CDR3: CASSLWRGPQETQYF; DNA: TGTGCCAGCAGCTTATGGCGGGGGCCTCAAGAGACCCAGTACTTC
size: many; V: TRBV28; J: TRBJ2-4; D: NA; CDR3: CASSWELAGKNIQYF; DNA: TGTGCCAGCAGTTGGGAACTAGCAGGCAAAAACATTCAGTACTTC
size: many; V: TRBV5-1; J: TRBJ2-1; D: TRBD2; CDR3: CASSETSGGASYNEQFF; DNA: TGCGCCAGCAGCGAGACTAGCGGGGGGGCCTCCTACAATGAGCAGTTCTTC
size: few; V: TRBV7-2; J: TRBJ2-1; D: TRBD1; CDR3: CASSIEGAGVGNEQFF; DNA: TGTGCCAGCAGCATCGAGGGGGCAGGGGTAGGCAATGAGCAGTTCTTC
size: many; V: TRBV24-1; J: TRBJ2-2; D: NA; CDR3: CATRAGATGELFF; DNA: TGTGCCACCAGGGCGGGGGCCACCGGGGAGCTGTTTTTT
size: many; V: TRBV6-6; J: TRBJ2-7; D: NA; CDR3: CASSASGTLTYEQYF; DNA: TGTGCCAGCAGTGCCTCAGGGACACTAACCTACGAGCAGTACTTC
size: many; V: TRBV6-1; J: TRBJ1-4; D: TRBD1; CDR3: CASRGGFIDRVVEKLFF; DNA: TGTGCCAGCAGGGGGGGTTTTATCGACAGGGTGGTCGAAAAACTGTTTTTT
size: medium-sized; V: TRBV24-1; J: TRBJ2-1; D: TRBD2; CDR3: CATSDWGTSGSDEQFF; DNA: TGTGCCACCAGTGATTGGGGGACTAGCGGGTCGGATGAGCAGTTCTTC
size: many; V: TRBV5-1; J: TRBJ1-1; D: NA; CDR3: CASSLDTPGTEAFF; DNA: TGCGCCAGCAGCTTGGATACCCCGGGCACTGAAGCTTTCTTT
size: many; V: TRBV7-2; J: TRBJ2-1; D: TRBD2; CDR3: CASSSTSGRAGNEQFF; DNA: TGTGCCAGCAGCTCGACTAGCGGGAGGGCCGGAAATGAGCAGTTCTTC
size: many; V: TRBV29-1; J: TRBJ1-1; D: TRBD1; CDR3: CSGAGLGQGAGTEAFF; DNA: TGCAGCGGGGCGGGATTAGGACAGGGGGCCGGCACTGAAGCTTTCTTT
size: medium-sized; V: TRBV5-8; J: TRBJ2-2; D: NA; CDR3: CASSLSLTGELFF; DNA: TGTGCCAGCAGCTTGAGTCTCACCGGGGAGCTGTTTTTT
size: many; V: TRBV20-1; J: TRBJ2-5; D: NA; CDR3: CSAQPPGAETQYF; DNA: TGCAGTGCCCAGCCGCCAGGGGCCGAGACCCAGTACTTC
size: many; V: TRBV15; J: TRBJ1-4; D: NA; CDR3: CATSRDSAVGDEKLFF; DNA: TGTGCCACCAGCAGAGATTCGGCCGTGGGAGATGAAAAACTGTTTTTT
size: few; V: TRBV20-1; J: TRBJ2-3; D: TRBD2; CDR3: CSARDRASGSWVTQYF; DNA: TGCAGTGCTAGAGATCGTGCTAGCGGGAGTTGGGTTACGCAGTATTTT
size: NA; V: TRBV5-1; J: TRBJ2-5; D: TRBD2; CDR3: CASSQGLPKETQYF; DNA: TGCGCCAGCAGCCAGGGACTACCTAAAGAGACCCAGTACTTC
size: many; V: TRBV20-1; J: TRBJ2-5; D: NA; CDR3: CSARVDGWGETQYF; DNA: TGCAGTGCTAGAGTGGATGGGTGGGGAGAGACCCAGTACTTC
size: many; V: TRBV10-2; J: TRBJ2-2; D: TRBD1; CDR3: CASSRQGNTGELFF; DNA: TGCGCCAGCAGCAGACAGGGGAACACCGGGGAGCTGTTTTTT
size: NA; V: TRBV18; J: TRBJ2-4; D: NA; CDR3: CASSPPGYEGAKNIQYF; DNA: TGTGCCAGCTCACCACCGGGCTATGAGGGGGCCAAAAACATTCAGTACTTC
size: few; V: TRBV12-3/TRBV12-4; J: TRBJ1-5; D: TRBD1; CDR3: CASSSYRGVYSNQPQHF; DNA: TGTGCCAGCAGTTCTTACAGGGGGGTCTATAGCAATCAGCCCCAGCATTTT
size: many; V: TRBV2; J: TRBJ1-1; D: TRBD1; CDR3: CASSMGQGFTEAFF; DNA: TGTGCCAGCAGTATGGGACAGGGTTTCACTGAAGCTTTCTTT
size: many; V: TRBV20-1; J: TRBJ1-5; D: NA; CDR3: CSAPLWGDNQPQHF; DNA: TGCAGTGCTCCACTCTGGGGGGACAATCAGCCCCAGCATTTT
size: many; V: TRBV6-1; J: TRBJ1-2; D: TRBD1; CDR3: CASLPLQGLQPNYGYTF; DNA: TGTGCCAGCCTACCCTTACAGGGGCTCCAACCTAACTATGGCTACACCTTC
size: few; V: TRBV18; J: TRBJ2-6; D: TRBD1; CDR3: CASSQDRGYGANVLTF; DNA: TGTGCCAGCTCACAGGACAGGGGATATGGGGCCAACGTCCTGACTTTC
size: NA; V: TRBV6-5; J: TRBJ2-1; D: NA; CDR3: CASRQRAFSSYNEQFF; DNA: TGTGCCAGCAGGCAGAGGGCCTTTAGCTCCTACAATGAGCAGTTCTTC
size: many; V: TRBV20-1; J: TRBJ2-3; D: TRBD2; CDR3: CSASRRGGSTDTQYF; DNA: TGCAGTGCTAGCCGACGGGGGGGTAGCACAGATACGCAGTATTTT
size: few; V: TRBV12-3/TRBV12-4; J: TRBJ1-3; D: NA; CDR3: CASSYSSISGNTIYF; DNA: TGTGCCAGCAGTTACTCTTCAATCTCTGGAAACACCATATATTTT
size: many; V: TRBV7-2; J: TRBJ2-1; D: TRBD2; CDR3: CASSLRFLRGGNEQFF; DNA: TGTGCCAGCAGCTTACGCTTCTTGCGGGGGGGCAATGAGCAGTTCTTC
size: many; V: TRBV12-3/TRBV12-4; J: TRBJ1-4; D: NA; CDR3: CASSLTQVAGVLFF; DNA: TGTGCCAGCAGTTTAACACAGGTGGCGGGGGTACTGTTTTTT
size: many; V: TRBV18; J: TRBJ1-3; D: NA; CDR3: CASSSNSAGNTIYF; DNA: TGTGCCAGCTCATCGAACTCCGCTGGAAACACCATATATTTT
size: many; V: TRBV28; J: TRBJ2-3; D: TRBD2; CDR3: CASPPLAGYSPDTQYF; DNA: TGTGCCAGCCCCCCCTTAGCGGGATATAGCCCAGATACGCAGTATTTT
size: many; V: TRBV20-1; J: TRBJ2-4; D: NA; CDR3: CSASGGLGKNIQYF; DNA: TGCAGTGCTAGCGGGGGGCTAGGGAAAAACATTCAGTACTTC